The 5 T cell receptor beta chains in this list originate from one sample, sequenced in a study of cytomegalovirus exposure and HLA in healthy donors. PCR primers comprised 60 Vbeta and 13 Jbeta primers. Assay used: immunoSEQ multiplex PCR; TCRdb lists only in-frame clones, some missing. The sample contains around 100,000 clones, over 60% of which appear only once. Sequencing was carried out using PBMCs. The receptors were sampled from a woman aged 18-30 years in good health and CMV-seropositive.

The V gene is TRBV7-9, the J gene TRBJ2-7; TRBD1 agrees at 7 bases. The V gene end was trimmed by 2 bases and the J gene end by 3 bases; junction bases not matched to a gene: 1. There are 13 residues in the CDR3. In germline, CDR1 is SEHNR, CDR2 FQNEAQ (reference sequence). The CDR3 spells CASSLSGGYEQYF. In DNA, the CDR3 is TGTGCCAGCAGCTTATCAGGGGGCTACGAGCAGTACTTC.

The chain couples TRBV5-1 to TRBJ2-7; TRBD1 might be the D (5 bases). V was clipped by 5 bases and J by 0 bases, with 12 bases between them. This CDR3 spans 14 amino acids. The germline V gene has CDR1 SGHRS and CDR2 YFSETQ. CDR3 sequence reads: CASRIDSSSYEQYF. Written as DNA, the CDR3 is TGCGCCAGCAGAATAGACAGCAGCTCCTACGAGCAGTACTTC.

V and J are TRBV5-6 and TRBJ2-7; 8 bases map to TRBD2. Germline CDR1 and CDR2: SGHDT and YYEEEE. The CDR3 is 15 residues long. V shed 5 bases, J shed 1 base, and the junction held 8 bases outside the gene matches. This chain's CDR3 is CASSPLAGASYEQYF. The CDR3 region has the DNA TGTGCCAGCAGTCCGCTAGCGGGCGCTTCCTACGAGCAGTACTTC.

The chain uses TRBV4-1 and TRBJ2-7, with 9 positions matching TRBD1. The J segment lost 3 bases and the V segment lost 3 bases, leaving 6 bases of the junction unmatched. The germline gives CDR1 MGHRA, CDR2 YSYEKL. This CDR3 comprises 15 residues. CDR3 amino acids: CASSHPGQGIYEQYF. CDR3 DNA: TGCGCCAGCAGCCACCCGGGACAGGGAATCTACGAGCAGTACTTC.

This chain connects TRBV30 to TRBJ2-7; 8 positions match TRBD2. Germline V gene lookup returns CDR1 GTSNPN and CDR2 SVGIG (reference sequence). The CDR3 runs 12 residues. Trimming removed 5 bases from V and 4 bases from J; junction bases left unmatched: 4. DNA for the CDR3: TGTGCCTGGGAGCGGGAGAGTTACGAGCAGTACTTC. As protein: CAWERESYEQYF.